The 5 T cell receptor beta chains reported below all come from one sample, sequenced in a study of blood T cell repertoires in COVID-19. Libraries were prepared by immunoSEQ multiplex PCR; TCRdb keeps only in-frame clonotypes and omits some of them. Of around 84,000 clones listed, about 68% are singletons. Sequenced: peripheral blood. The receptors were gathered from a man in his forties or fifties with active or convalescent COVID-19.

This clone is classed as medium-sized (0.01 to 0.1%). This chain links TRBV10-3 with TRBJ2-7, with D possibly matching TRBD1 (5 bases). Trimming removed 10 bases at V and 2 bases at J, with 15 bases between. Looked up from germline, CDR1 is ENHRY and CDR2 is SYGVKD. The CDR3 has 13 residues. CDR3 sequence reads: CASESQDTYEQYF. CDR3 DNA sequence: TGTGCCAGCGAGTCACAGGACACCTACGAGCAGTACTTC.

The V gene is TRBV6-5, the J gene TRBJ1-6, with D tentatively TRBD1 (5 bases). V lost 4 bases, J lost 11 bases, and 18 bases lay in between. The length of the CDR3 is 15 residues. From germline, CDR1 is MNHEY and CDR2 SVGAGI. CDR3 bases: TGTGCCAGCAGTTCACAGTCCCTCGACAGAACACCCCTCCACTTT. Its translation is CASSSQSLDRTPLHF.

This clone came up a few times. The rearrangement uses TRBV2 and TRBJ2-1, with 11 bases matching TRBD2. The CDR3 consists of 15 residues. The ends lost 6 bases at V and 4 bases at J; junction bases unmatched: 5. Germline values: CDR1 SNHLY, CDR2 FYNNEI. CDR3 nucleotide sequence: TGTGCCAGCAGGGTAGCGGGGGGGAGGTACAATGAGCAGTTCTTC. This encodes CASRVAGGRYNEQFF.

The chain joins TRBV7-6 to TRBJ2-5; unclear D gene. The CDR3 loop spans 11 amino acids. Germline CDR1 and CDR2: SGHVS and FNYEAQ. The V end lost 4 bases, the J end lost 4 bases, and 4 bases lay between the germline ends. This CDR3 reads CASSSRETQYF. CDR3 sequence (DNA): TGTGCCAGCAGCTCTCGAGAGACCCAGTACTTC.

This chain joins TRBV3-1 (or the pseudogene TRBV3-2) and TRBJ2-7; 8 nucleotides match TRBD1. The CDR3 is 15 residues long. The germline V gene has CDR1 LGHDT and CDR2 YNNKEL (reference sequence). Losses at the gene ends were 1 base for V and 2 bases for J; bases not matched to a gene: 4. The CDR3 reads CASSQVTGAPYEQYF. In DNA form, the CDR3 reads TGTGCCAGCAGCCAAGTGACAGGGGCCCCCTACGAGCAGTACTTC.